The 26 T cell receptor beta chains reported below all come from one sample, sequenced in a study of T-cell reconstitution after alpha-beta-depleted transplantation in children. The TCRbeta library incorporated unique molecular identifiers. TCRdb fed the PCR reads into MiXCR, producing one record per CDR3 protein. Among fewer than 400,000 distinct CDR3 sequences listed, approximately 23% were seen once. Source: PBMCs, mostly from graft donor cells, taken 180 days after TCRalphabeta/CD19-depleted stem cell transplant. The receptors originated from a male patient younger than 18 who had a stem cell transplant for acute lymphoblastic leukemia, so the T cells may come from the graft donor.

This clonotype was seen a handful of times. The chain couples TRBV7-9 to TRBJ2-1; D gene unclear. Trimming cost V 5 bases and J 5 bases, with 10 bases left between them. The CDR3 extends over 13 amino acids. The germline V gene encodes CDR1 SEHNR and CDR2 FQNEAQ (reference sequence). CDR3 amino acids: CASSPPSDNEQFF. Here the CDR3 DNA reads TGTGCCAGCAGCCCCCCCTCAGACAATGAGCAGTTCTTC. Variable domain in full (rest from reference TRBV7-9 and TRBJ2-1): DTGVSQNPRHKITKRGQNVTFRCDPISEHNRLYWYRQTLGQGPEFLTYFQNEAQLEKSRLLSDRFSAERPKGSFSTLEIQRTEQGDSAMYLCASSPPSDNEQFFGPGTRLTVL.

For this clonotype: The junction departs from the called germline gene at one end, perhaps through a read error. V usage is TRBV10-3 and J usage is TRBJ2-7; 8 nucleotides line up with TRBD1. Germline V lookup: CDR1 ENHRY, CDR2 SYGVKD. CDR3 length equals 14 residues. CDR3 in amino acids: CAISEHQGADEQHF. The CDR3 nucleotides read TGTGCCATCAGTGAGCATCAGGGGGCGGACGAGCAGCACTTC.

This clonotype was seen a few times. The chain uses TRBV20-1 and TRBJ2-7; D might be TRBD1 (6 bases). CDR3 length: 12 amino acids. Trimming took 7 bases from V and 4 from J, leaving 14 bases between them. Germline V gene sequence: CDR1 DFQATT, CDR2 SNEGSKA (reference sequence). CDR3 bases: TGCAGTGTTACCGGACAGCTATACGAGCAGTACTTC. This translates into CSVTGQLYEQYF.

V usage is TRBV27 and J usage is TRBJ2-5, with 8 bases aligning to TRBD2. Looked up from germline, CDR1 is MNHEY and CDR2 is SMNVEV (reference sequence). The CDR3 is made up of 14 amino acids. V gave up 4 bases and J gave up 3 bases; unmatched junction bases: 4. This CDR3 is CASSSWTSKETQYF. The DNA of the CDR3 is TGTGCCAGCAGTTCCTGGACTAGCAAAGAGACCCAGTACTTC.

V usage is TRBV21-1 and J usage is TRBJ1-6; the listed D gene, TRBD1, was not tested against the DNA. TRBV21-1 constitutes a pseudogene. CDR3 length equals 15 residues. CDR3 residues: CASSPRQGRNSPLHF. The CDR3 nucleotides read TGTGCCAGCAGCCCACGACAGGGAAGAAATTCACCCCTCCACTTT.

CDR3 DNA sequence: TGTGCCAGCAGTTACGCGGGGGAGCTGTTTTTT. Protein: CASSYAGELFF. V gene TRBV6-5 combines with J gene TRBJ2-2; no clear D. This CDR3 has 11 amino acids. V was cut by 2 bases and J by 8 bases, with 3 bases left in between. Germline CDR1 reads MNHEY; CDR2 reads SVGAGI.

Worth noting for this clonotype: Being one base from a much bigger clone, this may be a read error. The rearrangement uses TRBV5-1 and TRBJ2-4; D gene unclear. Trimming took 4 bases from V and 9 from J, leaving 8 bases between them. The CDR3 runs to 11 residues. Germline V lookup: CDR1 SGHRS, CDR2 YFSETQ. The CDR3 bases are TGCGCCAGCAGCCAAAGGAGCATTCAGTACTTC. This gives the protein CASSQRSIQYF.

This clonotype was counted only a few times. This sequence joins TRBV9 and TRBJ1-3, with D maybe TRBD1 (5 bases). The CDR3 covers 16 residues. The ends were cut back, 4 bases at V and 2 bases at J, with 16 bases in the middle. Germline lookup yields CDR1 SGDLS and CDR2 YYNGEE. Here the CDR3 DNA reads TGTGCCAGCAGCTCGCCTGGGGCGGCAGCTGGAAACACCATATATTTT. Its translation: CASSSPGAAAGNTIYF.

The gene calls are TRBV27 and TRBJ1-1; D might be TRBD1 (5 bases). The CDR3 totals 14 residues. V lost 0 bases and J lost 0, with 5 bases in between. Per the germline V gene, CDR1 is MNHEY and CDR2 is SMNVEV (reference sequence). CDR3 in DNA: TGTGCCAGCAGTTTATCACAGGTGAACACTGAAGCTTTCTTT. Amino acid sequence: CASSLSQVNTEAFF.

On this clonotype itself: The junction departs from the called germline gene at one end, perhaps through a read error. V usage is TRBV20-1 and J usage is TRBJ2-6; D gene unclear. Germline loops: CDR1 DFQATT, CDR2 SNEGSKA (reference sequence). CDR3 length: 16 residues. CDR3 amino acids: CCARDRIHSGANVLTF. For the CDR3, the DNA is TGCTGTGCTAGAGATAGAATCCACTCTGGGGCCAACGTCCTGACTTTC.

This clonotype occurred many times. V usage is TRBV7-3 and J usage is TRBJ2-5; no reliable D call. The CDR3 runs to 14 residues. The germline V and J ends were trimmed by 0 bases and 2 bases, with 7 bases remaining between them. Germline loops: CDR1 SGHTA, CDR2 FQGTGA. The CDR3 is CASSLTALQETQYF. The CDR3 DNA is TGTGCCAGCAGCTTAACCGCATTACAAGAGACCCAGTACTTC.

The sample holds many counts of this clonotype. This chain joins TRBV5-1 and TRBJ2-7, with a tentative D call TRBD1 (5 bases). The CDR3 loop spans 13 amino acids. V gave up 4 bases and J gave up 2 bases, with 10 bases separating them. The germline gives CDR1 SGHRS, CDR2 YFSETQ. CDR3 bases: TGCGCCAGCAGCACAACAGGAGCCTACGAGCAGTACTTC. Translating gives CASSTTGAYEQYF. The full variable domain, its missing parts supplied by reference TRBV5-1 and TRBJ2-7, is KAGVTQTPRYLIKTRGQQVTLSCSPISGHRSVSWYQQTPGQGLQFLFEYFSETQRNKGNFPGRFSGRQFSNSRSEMNVSTLELGDSALYLCASSTTGAYEQYFGPGTRLTVT.

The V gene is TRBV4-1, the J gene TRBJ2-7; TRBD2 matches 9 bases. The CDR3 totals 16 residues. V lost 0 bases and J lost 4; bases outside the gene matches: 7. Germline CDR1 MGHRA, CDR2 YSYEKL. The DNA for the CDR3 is TGCGCCAGCAGCCAAGATAAGGGTAGCGGGAGTTACGAGCAGTACTTC. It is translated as CASSQDKGSGSYEQYF.

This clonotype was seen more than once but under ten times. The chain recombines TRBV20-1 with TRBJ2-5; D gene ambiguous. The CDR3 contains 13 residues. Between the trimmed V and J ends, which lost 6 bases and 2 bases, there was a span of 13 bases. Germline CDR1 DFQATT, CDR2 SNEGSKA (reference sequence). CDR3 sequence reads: CSAGYGFQETQYF. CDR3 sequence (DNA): TGCAGTGCGGGGTACGGCTTTCAAGAGACCCAGTACTTC.

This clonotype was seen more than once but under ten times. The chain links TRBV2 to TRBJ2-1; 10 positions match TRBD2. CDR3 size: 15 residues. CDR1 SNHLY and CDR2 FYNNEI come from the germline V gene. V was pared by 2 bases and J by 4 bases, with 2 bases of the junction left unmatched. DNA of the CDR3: TGTGCCAGCAGTGAACCGGGACTAGCGTACAATGAGCAGTTCTTC. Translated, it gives CASSEPGLAYNEQFF.

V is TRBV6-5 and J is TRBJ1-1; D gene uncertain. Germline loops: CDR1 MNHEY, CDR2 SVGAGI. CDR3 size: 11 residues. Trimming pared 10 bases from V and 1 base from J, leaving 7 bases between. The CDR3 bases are TGTGCCATCTCGGGGAACACTGAAGCTTTCTTT. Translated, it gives CAISGNTEAFF.

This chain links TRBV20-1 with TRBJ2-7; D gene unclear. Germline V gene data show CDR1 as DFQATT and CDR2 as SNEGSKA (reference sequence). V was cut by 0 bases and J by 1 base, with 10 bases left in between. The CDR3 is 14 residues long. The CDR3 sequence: CSARDSPDSYEQYF. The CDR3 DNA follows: TGCAGTGCTAGAGATTCCCCCGATTCCTACGAGCAGTACTTC.

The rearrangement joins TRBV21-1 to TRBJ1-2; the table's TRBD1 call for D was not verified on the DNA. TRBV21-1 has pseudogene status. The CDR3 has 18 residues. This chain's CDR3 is CASSKELQGARPGPGSTF. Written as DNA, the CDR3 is TGTGCCAGCAGCAAAGAGCTTCAGGGGGCGCGTCCGGGTCCGGGATCCACCTTC.

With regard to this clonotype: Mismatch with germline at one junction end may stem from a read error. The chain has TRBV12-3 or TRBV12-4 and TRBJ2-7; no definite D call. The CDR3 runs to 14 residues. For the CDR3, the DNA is TGTGCCCGCAGTTTACTCCCGGATCCCTACGAGCAGTACTTC. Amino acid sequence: CARSLLPDPYEQYF.

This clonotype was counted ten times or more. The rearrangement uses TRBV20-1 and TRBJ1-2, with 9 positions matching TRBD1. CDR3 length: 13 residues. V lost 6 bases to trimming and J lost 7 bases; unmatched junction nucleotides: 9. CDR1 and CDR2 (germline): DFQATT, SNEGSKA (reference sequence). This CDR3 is CSATPGQGVGYTF. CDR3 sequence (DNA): TGCAGTGCAACACCGGGACAGGGTGTTGGCTACACCTTC.

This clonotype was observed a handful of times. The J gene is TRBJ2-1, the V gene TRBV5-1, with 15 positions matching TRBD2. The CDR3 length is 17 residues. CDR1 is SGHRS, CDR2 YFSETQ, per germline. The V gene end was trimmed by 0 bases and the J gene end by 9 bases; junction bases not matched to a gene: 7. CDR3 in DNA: TGCGCCAGCAGCTTGGCCGACGGACTAGCGGGAGGGGTTGAGCAGTTCTTC. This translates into CASSLADGLAGGVEQFF.

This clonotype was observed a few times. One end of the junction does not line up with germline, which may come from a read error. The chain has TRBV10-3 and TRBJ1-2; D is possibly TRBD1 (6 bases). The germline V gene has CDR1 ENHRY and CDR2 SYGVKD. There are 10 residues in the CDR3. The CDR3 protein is CAISDGTPLF. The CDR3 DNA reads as TGTGCCATCAGTGACGGGACACCGCTCTTC.

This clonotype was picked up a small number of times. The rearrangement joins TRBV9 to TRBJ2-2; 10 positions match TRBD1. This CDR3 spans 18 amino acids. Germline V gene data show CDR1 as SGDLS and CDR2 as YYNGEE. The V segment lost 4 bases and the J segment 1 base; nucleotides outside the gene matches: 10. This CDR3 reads CASSIQKGTGVNTGELFF. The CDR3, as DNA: TGTGCCAGCAGCATTCAAAAGGGGACAGGGGTGAACACCGGGGAGCTGTTTTTT.

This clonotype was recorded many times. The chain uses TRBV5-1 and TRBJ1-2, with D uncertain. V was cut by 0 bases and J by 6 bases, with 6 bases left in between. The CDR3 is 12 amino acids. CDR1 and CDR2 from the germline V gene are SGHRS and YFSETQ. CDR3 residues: CASSLVGDGYTF. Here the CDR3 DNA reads TGCGCCAGCAGCTTGGTCGGGGATGGCTACACCTTC.

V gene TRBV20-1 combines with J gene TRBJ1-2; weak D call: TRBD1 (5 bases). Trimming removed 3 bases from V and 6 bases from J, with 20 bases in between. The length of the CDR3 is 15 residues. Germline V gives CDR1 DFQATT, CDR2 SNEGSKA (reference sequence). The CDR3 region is CSASPELGEGDGYTF. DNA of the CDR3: TGCAGTGCTAGTCCCGAGTTAGGGGAGGGCGATGGCTACACCTTC.

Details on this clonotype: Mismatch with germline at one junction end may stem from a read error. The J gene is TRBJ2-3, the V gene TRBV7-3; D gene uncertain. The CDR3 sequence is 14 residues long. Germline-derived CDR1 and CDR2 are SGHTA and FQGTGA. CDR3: CASGLRASTDTQYF. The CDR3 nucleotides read TGTGCCAGCGGCTTAAGAGCCAGCACAGATACGCAGTATTTT.